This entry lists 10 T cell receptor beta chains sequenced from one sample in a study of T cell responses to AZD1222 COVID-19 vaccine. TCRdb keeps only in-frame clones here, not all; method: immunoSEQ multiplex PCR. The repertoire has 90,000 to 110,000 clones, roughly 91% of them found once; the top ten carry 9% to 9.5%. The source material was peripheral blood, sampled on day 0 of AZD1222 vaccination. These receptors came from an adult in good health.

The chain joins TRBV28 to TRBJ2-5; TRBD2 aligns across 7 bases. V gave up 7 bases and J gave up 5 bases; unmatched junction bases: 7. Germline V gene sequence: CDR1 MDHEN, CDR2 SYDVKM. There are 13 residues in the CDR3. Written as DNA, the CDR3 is TGTGCCAGCATTAGCGGGCCAAGGGAGACCCAGTACTTC. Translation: CASISGPRETQYF. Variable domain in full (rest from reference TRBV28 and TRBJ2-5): DVKVTQSSRYLVKRTGEKVFLECVQDMDHENMFWYRQDPGLGLRLIYFSYDVKMKEKGDIPEGYSVSREKKERFSLILESASTNQTSMYLCASISGPRETQYFGPGTRLLVL.

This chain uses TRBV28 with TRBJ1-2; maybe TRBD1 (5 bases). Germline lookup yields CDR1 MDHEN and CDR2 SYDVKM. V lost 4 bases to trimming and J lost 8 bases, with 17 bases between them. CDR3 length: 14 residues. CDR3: CASSSSHRPSGYTF. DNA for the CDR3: TGTGCCAGCAGTTCTTCCCACAGGCCAAGCGGCTACACCTTC.

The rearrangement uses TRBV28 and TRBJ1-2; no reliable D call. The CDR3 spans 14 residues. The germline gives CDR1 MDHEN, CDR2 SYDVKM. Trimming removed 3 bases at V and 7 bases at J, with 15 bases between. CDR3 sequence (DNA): TGTGCCAGCAGTTTGCCAGGATTGGAGGGTGGCTACACCTTC. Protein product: CASSLPGLEGGYTF.

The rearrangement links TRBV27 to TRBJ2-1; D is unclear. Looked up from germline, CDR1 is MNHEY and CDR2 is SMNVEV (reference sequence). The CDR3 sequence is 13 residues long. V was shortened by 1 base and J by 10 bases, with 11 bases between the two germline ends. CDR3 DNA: TGTGCCAGCAGTTTATACCCCCGGAAAGAGCAGTTCTTC. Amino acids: CASSLYPRKEQFF.

CDR3 loop: CASSPGQGTRDEKLFF. The CDR3 nucleotides read TGCGCCAGCAGCCCAGGACAGGGGACTAGGGATGAAAAACTGTTTTTT. The V call is TRBV5-1, the J call TRBJ1-4; 9 positions match TRBD1. Losses at the gene ends were 4 bases for V and 6 bases for J; bases not matched to a gene: 10. There are 16 residues in the CDR3. Germline CDR1 reads SGHRS; CDR2 reads YFSETQ.

CDR3: CASSSREGEVEKLFF. CDR3 coding DNA: TGTGCCAGCAGTTCTCGGGAGGGGGAGGTTGAAAAACTGTTTTTT. This chain joins TRBV6-2 or TRBV6-3 and TRBJ1-4; the D gene is possibly TRBD1 (6 bases). The CDR3 totals 15 residues. V dropped 4 bases and J dropped 7 bases, with 16 bases sitting between them. CDR1 and CDR2 from the germline V gene are MNHEY and SVGEGT.

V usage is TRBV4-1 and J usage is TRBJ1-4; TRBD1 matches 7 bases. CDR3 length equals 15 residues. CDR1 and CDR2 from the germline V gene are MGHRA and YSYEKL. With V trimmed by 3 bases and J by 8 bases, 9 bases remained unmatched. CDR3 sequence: CASSHADRALEKLFF. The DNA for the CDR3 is TGCGCCAGCAGCCACGCCGACAGGGCCTTGGAAAAACTGTTTTTT.

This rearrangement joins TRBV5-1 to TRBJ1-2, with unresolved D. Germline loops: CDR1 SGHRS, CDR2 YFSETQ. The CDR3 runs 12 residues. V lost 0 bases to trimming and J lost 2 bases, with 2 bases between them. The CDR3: CASSLDNYGYTF. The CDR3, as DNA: TGCGCCAGCAGCTTGGACAACTATGGCTACACCTTC.

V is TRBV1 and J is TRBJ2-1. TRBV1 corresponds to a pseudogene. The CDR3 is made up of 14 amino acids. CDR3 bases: TGCACCAGCAGCCACCGGACCACCTACAATGAGCAGTTCTTC. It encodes CTSSHRTTYNEQFF.

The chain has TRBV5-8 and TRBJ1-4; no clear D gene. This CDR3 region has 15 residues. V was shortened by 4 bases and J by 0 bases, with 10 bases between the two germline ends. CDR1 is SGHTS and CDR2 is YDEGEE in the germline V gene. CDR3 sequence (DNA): TGTGCCAGCAGCCCTAAGGGATCAACTAATGAAAAACTGTTTTTT. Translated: CASSPKGSTNEKLFF.